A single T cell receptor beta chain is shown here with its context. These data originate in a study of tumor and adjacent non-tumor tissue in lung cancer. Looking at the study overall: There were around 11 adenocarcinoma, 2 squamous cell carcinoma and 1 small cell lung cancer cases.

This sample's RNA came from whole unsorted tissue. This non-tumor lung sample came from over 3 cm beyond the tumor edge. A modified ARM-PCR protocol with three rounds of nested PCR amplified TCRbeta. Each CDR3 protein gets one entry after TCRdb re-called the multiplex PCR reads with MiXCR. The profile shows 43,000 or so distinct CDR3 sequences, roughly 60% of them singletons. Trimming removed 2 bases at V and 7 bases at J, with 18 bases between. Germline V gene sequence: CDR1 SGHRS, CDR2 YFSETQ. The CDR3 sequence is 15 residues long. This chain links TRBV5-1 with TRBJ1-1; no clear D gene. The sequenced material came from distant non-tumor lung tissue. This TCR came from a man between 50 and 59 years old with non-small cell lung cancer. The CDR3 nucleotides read TGCGCCAGCAGCTTTAATGCGGGCATGAGCATTGAAGCTTTCTTT. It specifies CASSFNAGMSIEAFF.